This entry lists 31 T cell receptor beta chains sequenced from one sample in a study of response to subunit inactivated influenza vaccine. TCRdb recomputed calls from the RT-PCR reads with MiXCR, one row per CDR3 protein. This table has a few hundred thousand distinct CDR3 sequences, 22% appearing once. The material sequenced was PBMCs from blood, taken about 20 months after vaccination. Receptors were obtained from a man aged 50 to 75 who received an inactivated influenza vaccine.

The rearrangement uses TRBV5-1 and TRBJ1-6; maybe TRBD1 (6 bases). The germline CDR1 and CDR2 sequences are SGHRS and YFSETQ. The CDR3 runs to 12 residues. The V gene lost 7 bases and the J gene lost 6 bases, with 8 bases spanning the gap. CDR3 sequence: CASQDSNSPLHF. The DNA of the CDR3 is TGCGCCAGCCAGGACAGTAATTCACCCCTCCACTTT.

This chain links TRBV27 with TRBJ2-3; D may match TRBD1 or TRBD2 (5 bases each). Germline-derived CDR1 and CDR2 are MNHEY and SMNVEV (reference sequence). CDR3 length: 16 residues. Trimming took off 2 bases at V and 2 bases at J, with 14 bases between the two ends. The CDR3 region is CASSLIFGDLTDTQYF. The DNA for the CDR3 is TGTGCCAGCAGTTTAATCTTCGGGGACCTCACAGATACGCAGTATTTT.

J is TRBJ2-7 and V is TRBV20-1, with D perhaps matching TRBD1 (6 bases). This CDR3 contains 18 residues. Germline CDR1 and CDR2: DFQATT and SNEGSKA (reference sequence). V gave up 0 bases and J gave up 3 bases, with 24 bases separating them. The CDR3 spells CSARELNKTGRWFYEQYF. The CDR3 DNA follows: TGCAGTGCTAGAGAGCTAAACAAAACAGGGCGCTGGTTCTACGAGCAGTACTTC.

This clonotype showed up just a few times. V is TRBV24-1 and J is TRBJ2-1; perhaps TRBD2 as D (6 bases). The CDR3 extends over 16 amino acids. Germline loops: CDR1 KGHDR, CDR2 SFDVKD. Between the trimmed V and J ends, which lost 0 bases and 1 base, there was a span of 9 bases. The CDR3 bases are TGTGCCACCAGTGATTTGTACGGGGGATCCTACAATGAGCAGTTCTTC. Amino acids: CATSDLYGGSYNEQFF.

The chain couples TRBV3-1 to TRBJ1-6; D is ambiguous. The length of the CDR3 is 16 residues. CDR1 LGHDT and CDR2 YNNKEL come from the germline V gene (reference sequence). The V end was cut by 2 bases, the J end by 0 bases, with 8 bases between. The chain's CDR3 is CASSQWESSYNSPLHF. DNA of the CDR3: TGTGCCAGCAGCCAATGGGAGAGCTCCTATAATTCACCCCTCCACTTT. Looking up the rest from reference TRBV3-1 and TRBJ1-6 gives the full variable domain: DTAVSQTPKYLVTQMGNDKSIKCEQNLGHDTMYWYKQDSKKFLKIMFSYNNKELIINETVPNRFSPKSPDKAHLNLHINSLELGDSAVYFCASSQWESSYNSPLHFGNGTRLTVT.

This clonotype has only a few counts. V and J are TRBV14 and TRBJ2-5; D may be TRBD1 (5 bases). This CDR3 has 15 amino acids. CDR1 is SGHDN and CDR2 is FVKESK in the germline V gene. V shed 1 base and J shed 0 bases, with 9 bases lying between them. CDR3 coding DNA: TGTGCCAGCAGCCAAGGGGGCTGGTACCAAGAGACCCAGTACTTC. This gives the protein CASSQGGWYQETQYF. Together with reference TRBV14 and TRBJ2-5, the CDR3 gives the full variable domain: EAGVTQFPSHSVIEKGQTVTLRCDPISGHDNLYWYRRVMGKEIKFLLHFVKESKQDESGMPNNRFLAERTGGTYSTLKVQPAELEDSGVYFCASSQGGWYQETQYFGPGTRLLVL.

CDR3 DNA: TGTGCCAGCAGTTTATCGATAGATTACTACGAGCAGTACTTC. Translation: CASSLSIDYYEQYF. The gene calls are TRBV27 and TRBJ2-7; D call uncertain. This CDR3 spans 14 amino acids. Germline V CDR1 and CDR2: MNHEY, SMNVEV (reference sequence). V was shortened by 0 bases and J by 3 bases, with 9 bases between the two germline ends.

This chain's CDR3 is CASSRDRGPHNEQFF. CDR3 in DNA: TGTGCCAGCAGTCGGGACAGGGGGCCCCACAATGAGCAGTTCTTC. The gene calls are TRBV6-1 and TRBJ2-1; 12 nucleotides agree with TRBD1. CDR3 size: 15 residues. V lost 5 bases to trimming and J lost 5 bases; unmatched junction nucleotides: 4. The germline V gene has CDR1 MNHNS and CDR2 SASEGT.

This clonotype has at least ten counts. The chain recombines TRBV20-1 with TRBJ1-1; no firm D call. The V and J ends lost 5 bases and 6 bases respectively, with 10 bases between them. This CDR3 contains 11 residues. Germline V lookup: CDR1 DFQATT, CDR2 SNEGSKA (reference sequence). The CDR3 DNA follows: TGCAGTGCTTCCGACACGGCTGAAGCTTTCTTT. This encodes CSASDTAEAFF.

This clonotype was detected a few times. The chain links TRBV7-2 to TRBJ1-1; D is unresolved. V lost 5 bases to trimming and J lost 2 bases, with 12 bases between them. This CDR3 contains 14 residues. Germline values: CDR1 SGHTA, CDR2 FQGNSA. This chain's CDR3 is CASSPYRENTEAFF. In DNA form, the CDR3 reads TGTGCCAGCAGCCCCTACAGAGAAAACACTGAAGCTTTCTTT.

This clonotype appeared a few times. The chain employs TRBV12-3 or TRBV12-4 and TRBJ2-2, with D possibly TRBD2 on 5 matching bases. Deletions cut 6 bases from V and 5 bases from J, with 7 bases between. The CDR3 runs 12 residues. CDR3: CASSRTTGELFF. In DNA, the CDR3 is TGTGCCAGCAGCCGGACTACCGGGGAGCTGTTTTTT.

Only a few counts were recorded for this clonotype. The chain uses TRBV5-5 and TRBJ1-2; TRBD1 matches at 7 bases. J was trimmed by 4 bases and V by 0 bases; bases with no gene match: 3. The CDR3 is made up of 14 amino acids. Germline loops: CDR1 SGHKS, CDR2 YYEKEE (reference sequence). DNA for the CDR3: TGTGCCAGCAGCTTGGGAGGGGGCGCCTATGGCTACACCTTC. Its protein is CASSLGGGAYGYTF.

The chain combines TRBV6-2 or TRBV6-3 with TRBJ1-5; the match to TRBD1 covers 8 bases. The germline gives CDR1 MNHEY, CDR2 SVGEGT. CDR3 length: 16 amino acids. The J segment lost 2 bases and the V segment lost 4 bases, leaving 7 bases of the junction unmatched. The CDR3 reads CASSSAGTGRNQPQHF. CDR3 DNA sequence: TGTGCCAGCAGTTCCGCCGGGACAGGACGCAATCAGCCCCAGCATTTT.

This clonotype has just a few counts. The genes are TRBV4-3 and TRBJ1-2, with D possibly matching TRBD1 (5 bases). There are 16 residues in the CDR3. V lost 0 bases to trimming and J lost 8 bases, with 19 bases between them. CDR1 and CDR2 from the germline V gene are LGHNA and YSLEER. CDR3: CASSQETRRISGGYTF. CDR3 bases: TGCGCCAGCAGCCAAGAAACCAGAAGGATATCAGGGGGCTACACCTTC.

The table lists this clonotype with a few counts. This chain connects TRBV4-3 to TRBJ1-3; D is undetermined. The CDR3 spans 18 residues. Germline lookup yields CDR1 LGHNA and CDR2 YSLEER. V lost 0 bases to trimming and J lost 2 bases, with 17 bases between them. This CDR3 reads CASSQDPQPIRTGNTIYF. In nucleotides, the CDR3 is TGCGCCAGCAGCCAAGACCCACAGCCGATACGTACTGGAAACACCATATATTTT.

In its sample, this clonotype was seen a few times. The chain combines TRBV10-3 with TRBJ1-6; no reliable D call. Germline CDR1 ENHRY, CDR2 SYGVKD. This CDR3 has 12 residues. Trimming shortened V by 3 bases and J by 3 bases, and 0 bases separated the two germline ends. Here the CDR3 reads CAISDYNSPLHF. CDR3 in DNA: TGTGCCATCAGTGACTATAATTCACCCCTCCACTTT.

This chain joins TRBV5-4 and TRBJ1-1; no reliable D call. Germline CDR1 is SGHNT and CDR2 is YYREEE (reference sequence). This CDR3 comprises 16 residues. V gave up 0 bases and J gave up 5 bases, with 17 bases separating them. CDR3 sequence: CASSLGRITLGTEAFF. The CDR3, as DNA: TGTGCCAGCAGCTTGGGGCGGATTACCTTGGGGACTGAAGCTTTCTTT.

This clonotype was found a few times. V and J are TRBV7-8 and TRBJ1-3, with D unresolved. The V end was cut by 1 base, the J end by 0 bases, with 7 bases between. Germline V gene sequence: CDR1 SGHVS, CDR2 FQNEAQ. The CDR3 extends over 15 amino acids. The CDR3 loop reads CASSLVQTSGNTIYF. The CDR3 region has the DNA TGTGCCAGCAGCTTAGTACAGACCTCTGGAAACACCATATATTTT.

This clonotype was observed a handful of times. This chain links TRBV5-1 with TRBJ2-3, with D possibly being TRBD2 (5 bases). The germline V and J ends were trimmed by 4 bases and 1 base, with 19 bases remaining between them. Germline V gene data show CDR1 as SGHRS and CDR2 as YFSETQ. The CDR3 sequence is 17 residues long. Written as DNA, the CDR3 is TGCGCCAGCAGCCTGAGGGCTCAGGTCCAGGGCACAGATACGCAGTATTTT. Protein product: CASSLRAQVQGTDTQYF.

The CDR3 sequence: CASSTSLRGAPYNEQFF. The CDR3 bases are TGTGCCAGCAGCACATCCCTTCGGGGGGCCCCCTACAATGAGCAGTTCTTC. This chain joins TRBV5-6 and TRBJ2-1; D is possibly TRBD2 (7 bases). Germline CDR1 and CDR2: SGHDT and YYEEEE. The CDR3 sequence is 17 residues long. V was cut by 4 bases and J by 2 bases, with 19 bases left in between.

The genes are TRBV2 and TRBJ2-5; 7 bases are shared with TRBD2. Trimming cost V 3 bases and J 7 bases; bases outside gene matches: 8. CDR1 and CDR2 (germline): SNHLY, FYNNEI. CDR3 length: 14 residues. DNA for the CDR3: TGTGCCAGCAGTGATCTGGTTTGGGAGGGGACCCAGTACTTC. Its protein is CASSDLVWEGTQYF.

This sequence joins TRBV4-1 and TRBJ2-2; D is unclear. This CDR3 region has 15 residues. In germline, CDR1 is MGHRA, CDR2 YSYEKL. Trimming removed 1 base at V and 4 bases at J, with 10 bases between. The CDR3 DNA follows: TGCGCCAGCAGCCAAGCAATCTGGTCCACCGGGGAGCTGTTTTTT. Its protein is CASSQAIWSTGELFF.

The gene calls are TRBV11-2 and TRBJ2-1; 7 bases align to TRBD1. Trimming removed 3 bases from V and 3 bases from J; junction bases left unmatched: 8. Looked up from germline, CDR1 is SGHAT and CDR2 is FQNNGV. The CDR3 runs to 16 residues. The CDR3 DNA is TGTGCCAGCAGCTTCCCTCGGGACAGCCGCTACAATGAGCAGTTCTTC. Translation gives CASSFPRDSRYNEQFF.

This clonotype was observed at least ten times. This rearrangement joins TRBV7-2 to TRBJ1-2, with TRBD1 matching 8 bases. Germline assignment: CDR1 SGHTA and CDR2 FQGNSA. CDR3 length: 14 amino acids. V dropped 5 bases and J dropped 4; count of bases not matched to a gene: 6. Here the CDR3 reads CASSKSTGVYGYTF. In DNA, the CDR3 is TGTGCCAGCAGCAAATCGACAGGGGTCTATGGCTACACCTTC.

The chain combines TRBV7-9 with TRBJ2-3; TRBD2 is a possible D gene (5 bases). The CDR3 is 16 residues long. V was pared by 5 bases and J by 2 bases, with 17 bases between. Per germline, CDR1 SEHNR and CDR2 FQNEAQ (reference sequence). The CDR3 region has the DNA TGTGCCAGCAGCGACATCGGACGCGGGTACACAGATACGCAGTATTTT. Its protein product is CASSDIGRGYTDTQYF. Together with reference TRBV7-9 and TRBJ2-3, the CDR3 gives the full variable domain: DTGVSQNPRHKITKRGQNVTFRCDPISEHNRLYWYRQTLGQGPEFLTYFQNEAQLEKSRLLSDRFSAERPKGSFSTLEIQRTEQGDSAMYLCASSDIGRGYTDTQYFGPGTRLTVL.

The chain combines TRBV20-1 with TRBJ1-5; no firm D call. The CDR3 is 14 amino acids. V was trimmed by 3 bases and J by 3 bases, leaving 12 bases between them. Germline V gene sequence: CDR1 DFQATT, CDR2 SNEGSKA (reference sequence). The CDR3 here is CSASDSRINQPQHF. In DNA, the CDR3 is TGCAGTGCTAGCGATAGCAGGATCAATCAGCCCCAGCATTTT.

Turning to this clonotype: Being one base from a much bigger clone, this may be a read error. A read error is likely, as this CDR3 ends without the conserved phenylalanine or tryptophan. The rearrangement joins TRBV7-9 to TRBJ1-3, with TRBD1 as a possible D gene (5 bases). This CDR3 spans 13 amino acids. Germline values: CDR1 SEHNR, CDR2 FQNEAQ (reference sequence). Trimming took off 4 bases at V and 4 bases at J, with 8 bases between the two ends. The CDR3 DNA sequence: TGTGCCAGCAGCTCTGAGGGGGGAAACACCATATATCTT. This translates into CASSSEGGNTIYL.

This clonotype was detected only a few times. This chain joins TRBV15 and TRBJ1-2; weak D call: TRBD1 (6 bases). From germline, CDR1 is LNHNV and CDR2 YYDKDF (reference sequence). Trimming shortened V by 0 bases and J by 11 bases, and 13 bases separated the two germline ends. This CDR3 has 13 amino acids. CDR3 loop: CATSRDSAGAYTF. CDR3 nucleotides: TGTGCCACCAGCAGAGATTCAGCAGGGGCTTACACCTTC.

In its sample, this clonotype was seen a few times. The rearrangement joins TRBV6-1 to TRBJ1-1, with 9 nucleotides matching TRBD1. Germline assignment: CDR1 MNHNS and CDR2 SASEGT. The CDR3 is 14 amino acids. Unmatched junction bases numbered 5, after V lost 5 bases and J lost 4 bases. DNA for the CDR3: TGTGCCAGCAGTCGGACAGGGGTGAGCACTGAAGCTTTCTTT. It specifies CASSRTGVSTEAFF.

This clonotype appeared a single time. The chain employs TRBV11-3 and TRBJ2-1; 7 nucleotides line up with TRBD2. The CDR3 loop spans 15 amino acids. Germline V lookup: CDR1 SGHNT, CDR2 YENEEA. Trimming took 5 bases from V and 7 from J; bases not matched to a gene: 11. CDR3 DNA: TGTGCCAGCAGCACTTCAGCGGGACCAGAGAATGAGCAGTTCTTC. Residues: CASSTSAGPENEQFF. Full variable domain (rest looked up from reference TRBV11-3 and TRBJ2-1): EAGVVQSPRYKIIEKKQPVAFWCNPISGHNTLYWYLQNLGQGPELLIRYENEEAVDDSQLPKDRFSAERLKGVDSTLKIQPAELGDSAVYLCASSTSAGPENEQFFGPGTRLTVL.

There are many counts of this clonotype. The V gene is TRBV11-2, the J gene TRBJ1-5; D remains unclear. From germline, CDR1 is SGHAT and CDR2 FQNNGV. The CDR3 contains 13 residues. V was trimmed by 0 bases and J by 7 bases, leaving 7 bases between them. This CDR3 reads CASSLEVGQPQHF. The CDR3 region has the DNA TGTGCCAGCAGCTTAGAAGTCGGACAGCCCCAGCATTTT. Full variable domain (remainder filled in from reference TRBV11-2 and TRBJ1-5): EAGVAQSPRYKIIEKRQSVAFWCNPISGHATLYWYQQILGQGPKLLIQFQNNGVVDDSQLPKDRFSAERLKGVDSTLKIQPAKLEDSAVYLCASSLEVGQPQHFGDGTRLSIL.